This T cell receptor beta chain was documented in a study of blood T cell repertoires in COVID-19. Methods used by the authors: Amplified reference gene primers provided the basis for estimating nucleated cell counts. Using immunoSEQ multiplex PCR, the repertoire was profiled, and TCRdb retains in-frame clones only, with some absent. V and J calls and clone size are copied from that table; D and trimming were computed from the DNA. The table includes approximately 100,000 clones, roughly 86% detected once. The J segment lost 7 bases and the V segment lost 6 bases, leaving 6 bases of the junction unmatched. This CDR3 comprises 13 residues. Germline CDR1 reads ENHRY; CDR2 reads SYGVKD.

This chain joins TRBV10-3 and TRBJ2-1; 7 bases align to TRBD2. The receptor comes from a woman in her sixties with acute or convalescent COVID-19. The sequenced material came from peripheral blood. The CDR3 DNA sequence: TGTGCCATCAGCCAGGCAGCGGGAAATGAGCAGTTCTTC. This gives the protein CAISQAAGNEQFF.